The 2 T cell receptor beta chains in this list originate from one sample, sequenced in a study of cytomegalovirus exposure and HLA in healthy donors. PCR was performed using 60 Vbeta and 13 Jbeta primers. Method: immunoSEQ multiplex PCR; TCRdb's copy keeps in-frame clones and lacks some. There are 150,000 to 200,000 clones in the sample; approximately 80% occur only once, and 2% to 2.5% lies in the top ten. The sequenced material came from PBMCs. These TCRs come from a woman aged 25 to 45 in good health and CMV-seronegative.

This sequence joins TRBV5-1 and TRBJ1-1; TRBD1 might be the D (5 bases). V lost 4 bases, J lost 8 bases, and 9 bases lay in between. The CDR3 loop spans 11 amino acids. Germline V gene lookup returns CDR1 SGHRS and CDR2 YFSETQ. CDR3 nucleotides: TGCGCCAGCAGCGTTGGACAAGAAGCTTTCTTT. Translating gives CASSVGQEAFF.

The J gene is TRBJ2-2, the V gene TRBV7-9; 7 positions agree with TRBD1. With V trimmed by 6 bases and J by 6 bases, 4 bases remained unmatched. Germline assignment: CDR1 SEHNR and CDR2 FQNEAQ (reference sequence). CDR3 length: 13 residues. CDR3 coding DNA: TGTGCCAGCAGAAACGACAGGGCCGGGGAGCTGTTTTTT. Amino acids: CASRNDRAGELFF.